A selection of T cell receptor beta chains follows, all from one sample in a study of blood T cell repertoires in COVID-19. Data came from immunoSEQ multiplex PCR; TCRdb stores just in-frame clones and leaves some out. In the table there are 210,000 or so clones, 70% to 85% of which are singletons. Input material: peripheral blood. Receptors originate from a man in his fifties who had recovered from COVID-19. Both conserved end residues are part of each CDR3.

j_call v_call cdr3_aa
TRBJ2-7 TRBV7-6 CASSLEVGQGYEQYF
TRBJ2-1 TRBV7-8 CASSLDIGRFNEQFF
TRBJ2-1 TRBV7-8 CASSLLGRSLFHEQFF
TRBJ2-1 TRBV10-2 CASMTGTGGEQFF
TRBJ2-2 TRBV3-1/TRBV3-2 CASSQGGMGRATGELFF
TRBJ2-1 TRBV19 CASSPGRAYNEQFF
TRBJ1-1 TRBV18 CASSPTSTGSITEAFF
TRBJ1-1 TRBV7-3 CASSLKGKTEAFF
TRBJ2-7 TRBV27 CASRMSGRAFYEQYF
TRBJ2-2 TRBV18 CASSSEGQGNTGELFF
TRBJ2-2 TRBV18 CASSPTAGELFF
TRBJ2-2 TRBV5-1 CASSPYGQATNTGELFF
TRBJ1-6 TRBV9 CASSVGLEGSNSPLHF
TRBJ2-1 TRBV24-1 CATSGIGGNEQFF
TRBJ1-6 TRBV7-3 CASSLKIDGGSPLHF
TRBJ1-1 TRBV16 CASSRNRAPNTEAFF
TRBJ2-7 TRBV13 CASSQRQGTFEQYF
TRBJ2-7 TRBV13 CASSLGTPPAREQYF
TRBJ1-2 TRBV14 CASSQGFRYGYTF
TRBJ1-1 TRBV5-4 CASSLEGYSAFF
TRBJ1-5 TRBV19 CASSSTRDRVSNQPQHF
TRBJ2-3 TRBV2 CASSGTSGSTDTQYF
TRBJ1-1 TRBV10-3 CAINGQGASGTEAFF
TRBJ1-2 TRBV6-7 CASTPGAINYGYTF
TRBJ2-2 TRBV19 CASRTQGNTGELFF
TRBJ2-7 TRBV3-1/TRBV3-2 CASSQYISSYEQYF